A single sample gave rise to the 16 T cell receptor beta chains below, sequenced in a study of T cell changes during pregnancy in multiple sclerosis. Data came from immunoSEQ multiplex PCR; TCRdb stores just in-frame clones and leaves some out. The sample contains about 51,000 clones, 94% of which appear only once. Sequenced here: CD4+ T cells from peripheral blood mononuclear cells, sampled in the second trimester of pregnancy. These receptors came from a female donor with multiple sclerosis, enrolled in a pregnancy study.

The chain recombines TRBV9 with TRBJ2-7; possibly TRBD2 for D (7 bases). Germline V gene lookup returns CDR1 SGDLS and CDR2 YYNGEE. V lost 0 bases and J 8 bases, leaving 18 bases between the germline ends. This CDR3 is built from 15 residues. CDR3 bases: TGTGCCAGCAGCGTAGCGGTGGGGGGGCCAAATAAGCAGTACTTC. Translating it yields CASSVAVGGPNKQYF.

V gene TRBV15 combines with J gene TRBJ2-7; possibly TRBD2 for D (6 bases). CDR3 size: 14 residues. V gave up 1 base and J gave up 2 bases, with 9 bases separating them. Germline CDR1 LNHNV, CDR2 YYDKDF (reference sequence). This CDR3 reads CATSRGWGAYEQYF. The DNA of the CDR3 is TGTGCCACCAGCAGAGGGTGGGGGGCCTACGAGCAGTACTTC.

V usage is TRBV11-1 and J usage is TRBJ1-1; D remains unclear. The CDR3 runs to 13 residues. The V gene's germline CDR1 is SGHAT and CDR2 FQDESV (reference sequence). The V and J ends lost 2 bases and 3 bases respectively, with 7 bases between them. The CDR3 is CASSLFPDTEAFF. Written as DNA, the CDR3 is TGTGCCAGCAGCTTATTTCCCGACACTGAAGCTTTCTTT.

The gene calls are TRBV11-2 and TRBJ2-1; 10 bases agree with TRBD2. CDR1 SGHAT and CDR2 FQNNGV come from the germline V gene. V trimming: 5 bases; J trimming: 5 bases; junction bases outside the gene matches: 9. The CDR3 has 16 amino acids. The CDR3 region has the DNA TGTGCCAGCAGCGGCGCGGGACTAGCGAGTCACAATGAGCAGTTCTTC. This sequence encodes CASSGAGLASHNEQFF.

V and J are TRBV5-1 and TRBJ1-5, with D maybe TRBD1 (5 bases). The ends were cut back, 0 bases at V and 5 bases at J, with 12 bases in the middle. The CDR3 covers 15 residues. Germline V CDR1 and CDR2: SGHRS, YFSETQ. For the CDR3, the DNA is TGCGCCAGCAGCTTGGAAGGGCAGGGCTATCAGCCCCAGCATTTT. Residues: CASSLEGQGYQPQHF.

The rearrangement links TRBV7-6 to TRBJ1-4; possibly TRBD1 for D (6 bases). This CDR3 is built from 16 residues. The V end lost 4 bases, the J end lost 0 bases, and 12 bases lay between the germline ends. Germline V gene sequence: CDR1 SGHVS, CDR2 FNYEAQ. The chain's CDR3 is CASSSSGDTTNEKLFF. The CDR3 DNA reads TGTGCCAGCAGCTCCAGCGGGGACACAACTAATGAAAAACTGTTTTTT.

The J gene is TRBJ2-5, the V gene TRBV9; 7 bases are a match to TRBD2. CDR3 length equals 16 residues. Unmatched junction bases numbered 11, after V lost 4 bases and J lost 2 bases. From germline, CDR1 is SGDLS and CDR2 YYNGEE. In DNA, the CDR3 is TGTGCCAGCAGCTCCCCAACCCCGCGGGGGCAAGAGACCCAGTACTTC. Translation gives CASSSPTPRGQETQYF.

This chain links TRBV11-3 with TRBJ2-3, with TRBD1 matching 8 bases. The CDR3 totals 16 residues. Germline CDR1 and CDR2: SGHNT and YENEEA. J gave up 4 bases and V 4 bases, and 10 bases lay outside the gene matches. CDR3 in DNA: TGTGCCAGCAGCTCCCCCGGGACAGGACGCCCAGATACGCAGTATTTT. Its protein is CASSSPGTGRPDTQYF. Supplemented by reference TRBV11-3 and TRBJ2-3, the full variable domain reads EAGVVQSPRYKIIEKKQPVAFWCNPISGHNTLYWYLQNLGQGPELLIRYENEEAVDDSQLPKDRFSAERLKGVDSTLKIQPAELGDSAVYLCASSSPGTGRPDTQYFGPGTRLTVL.

V and J are TRBV2 and TRBJ1-5, with 8 bases aligning to TRBD1. V lost 6 bases, J lost 4 bases, and 8 bases stayed unmatched. The CDR3 consists of 15 residues. Germline assignment: CDR1 SNHLY and CDR2 FYNNEI. CDR3 sequence (DNA): TGTGCCAGCAGGGGGACAGGTTTATGGAATCAGCCCCAGCATTTT. It translates to CASRGTGLWNQPQHF. Based on the CDR3 plus reference TRBV2 and TRBJ1-5, the full variable domain is EPEVTQTPSHQVTQMGQEVILRCVPISNHLYFYWYRQILGQKVEFLVSFYNNEISEKSEIFDDQFSVERPDGSNFTLKIRSTKLEDSAMYFCASRGTGLWNQPQHFGDGTRLSIL.

This chain links TRBV9 with TRBJ2-7, with a possible D match to TRBD1 (5 bases). The length of the CDR3 is 15 residues. Germline values: CDR1 SGDLS, CDR2 YYNGEE. The ends were cut back, 0 bases at V and 4 bases at J, with 14 bases in the middle. The CDR3 DNA reads TGTGCCAGCAGCGTAGGTTCCCAGGGCCCGTACGAGCAGTACTTC. It is translated as CASSVGSQGPYEQYF.

This clone has a single count. The chain has TRBV11-2 and TRBJ2-1, with a possible D match to TRBD2 (5 bases). Germline CDR1 reads SGHAT; CDR2 reads FQNNGV. This CDR3 is 15 amino acids long. V was cut by 2 bases and J by 8 bases, with 16 bases left in between. The CDR3 reads CASSLRGSEADEQFF. The CDR3 DNA reads as TGTGCCAGCAGCTTAAGAGGGAGCGAGGCCGATGAGCAGTTCTTC.

The chain has TRBV6-5 and TRBJ2-7; D remains unclear. The CDR3 is 14 amino acids. Germline CDR1 and CDR2: MNHEY and SVGAGI. The ends were cut back, 0 bases at V and 7 bases at J, with 13 bases in the middle. CDR3 DNA sequence: TGTGCCAGCAGTTACTCGGGTCCAGCGTGGGAGCAGTACTTC. Translation gives CASSYSGPAWEQYF.

The CDR3 sequence is CASSSGGSNTEAFF. In nucleotides, the CDR3 is TGTGCCAGCAGCTCGGGAGGGTCGAACACTGAAGCTTTCTTT. The rearrangement uses TRBV7-3 and TRBJ1-1; D is unresolved. The V end was cut by 4 bases, the J end by 1 base, with 10 bases between. The CDR3 length is 14 residues. Germline V gene sequence: CDR1 SGHTA, CDR2 FQGTGA.

The genes are TRBV19 and TRBJ1-2; possible D gene TRBD1, 5 bases. The germline gives CDR1 LNHDA, CDR2 SQIVND (reference sequence). The V end was cut by 0 bases, the J end by 5 bases, with 10 bases between. The CDR3 totals 14 residues. As DNA, the CDR3 is TGTGCCAGTAGTATAGAGGCCAGGGTTTATGGCTACACCTTC. This encodes CASSIEARVYGYTF.

This clone was found a few times. J is TRBJ1-2 and V is TRBV19, with 8 bases fitting TRBD1. Germline CDR1 and CDR2: LNHDA and SQIVND (reference sequence). The V gene end was trimmed by 7 bases and the J gene end by 3 bases; junction bases not matched to a gene: 1. This CDR3 comprises 12 residues. CDR3 in amino acids: CASKTGDYGYTF. Here the CDR3 DNA reads TGTGCCAGTAAGACAGGGGACTATGGCTACACCTTC.

There are a few counts of this clone. The chain employs TRBV5-4 and TRBJ2-7; a possible D gene is TRBD1 (5 bases). The germline V gene encodes CDR1 SGHNT and CDR2 YYREEE (reference sequence). The CDR3 has 17 residues. Trimming pared 4 bases from V and 5 bases from J, leaving 25 bases between. Here the CDR3 reads CASSPGFRDRLSDEQYF. The CDR3 DNA follows: TGTGCCAGCAGCCCTGGTTTCAGGGATCGGCTATCGGACGAGCAGTACTTC.